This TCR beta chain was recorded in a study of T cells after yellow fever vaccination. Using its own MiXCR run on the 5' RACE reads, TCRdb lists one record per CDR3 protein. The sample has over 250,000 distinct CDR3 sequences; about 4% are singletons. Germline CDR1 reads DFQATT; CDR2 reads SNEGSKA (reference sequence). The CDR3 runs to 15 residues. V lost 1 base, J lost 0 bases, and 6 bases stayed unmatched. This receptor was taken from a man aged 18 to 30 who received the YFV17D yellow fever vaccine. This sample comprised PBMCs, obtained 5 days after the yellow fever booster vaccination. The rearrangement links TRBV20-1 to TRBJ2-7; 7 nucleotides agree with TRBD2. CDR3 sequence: CSARGGLTSSYEQYV. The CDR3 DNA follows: TGCAGTGCTAGAGGGGGACTAACGAGCTCCTACGAGCAGTACGTC.